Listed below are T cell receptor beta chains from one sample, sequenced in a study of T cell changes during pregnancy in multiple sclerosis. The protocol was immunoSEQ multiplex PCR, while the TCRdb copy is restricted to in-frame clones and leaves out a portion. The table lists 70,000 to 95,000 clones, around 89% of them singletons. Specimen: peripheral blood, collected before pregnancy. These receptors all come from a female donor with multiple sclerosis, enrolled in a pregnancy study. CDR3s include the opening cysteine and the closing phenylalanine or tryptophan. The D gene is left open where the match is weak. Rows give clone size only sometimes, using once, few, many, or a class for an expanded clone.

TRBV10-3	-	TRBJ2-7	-	TGTGCCATAAGGGGCTCCTACGAGCAGTACTTC	CAIRGSYEQYF
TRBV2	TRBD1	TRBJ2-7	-	TGTGCCAGCAGTGAAAGGGGACAGGCCTACGAGCAGTACTTC	CASSERGQAYEQYF
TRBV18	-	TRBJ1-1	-	TGTGCCAGCTCACCGAACGGGAACACTGAAGCTTTCTTT	CASSPNGNTEAFF
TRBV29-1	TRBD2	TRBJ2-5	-	TGCAGCGTTACTAGCGGGGGGGCCGAAGAGACCCAGTACTTC	CSVTSGGAEETQYF
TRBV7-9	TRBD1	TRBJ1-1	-	TGTGCCAGCAGCTTATCGGGACAGGGGGCTGAAGCTTTCTTT	CASSLSGQGAEAFF
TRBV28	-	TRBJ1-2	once	TGTGCCAGCAGTTTAGGGCCAGGGGTTAACTATGGCTACACCTTC	CASSLGPGVNYGYTF
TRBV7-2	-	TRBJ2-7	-	TGTGCCAGCAGCTTTCTGGGACATATCTACGAGCAGTACTTC	CASSFLGHIYEQYF
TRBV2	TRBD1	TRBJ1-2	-	TGTGCCAGCCAGGGGGAGGCCTATGGCTACACCTTC	CASQGEAYGYTF
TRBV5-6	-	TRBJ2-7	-	TGTGCCAGCAGCTTGGGACAGGTAGGCTCCTACGAGCAGTACTTC	CASSLGQVGSYEQYF
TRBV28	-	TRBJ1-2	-	TGTGCCAGCAGTTTCCCGCTGGGACAAAACTATGGCTACACCTTC	CASSFPLGQNYGYTF
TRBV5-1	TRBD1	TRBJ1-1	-	TGCGCCAGCAGTCTACAGGGGGTCGAAGCTTTCTTT	CASSLQGVEAFF
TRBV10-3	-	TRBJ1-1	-	TGTGCCATCAGTGAGTCTCTGGGGTGGAGGGGCAACACTGAAGCTTTCTTT	CAISESLGWRGNTEAFF
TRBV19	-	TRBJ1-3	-	TGTGCCAGTACCATCACCGTCGGTGCTGGAAACACCATATATTTT	CASTITVGAGNTIYF
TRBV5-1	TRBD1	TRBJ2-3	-	TGCGCCAGCAGACCGGGACAGCCCTTTTCGTCAGATACGCAGTATTTT	CASRPGQPFSSDTQYF
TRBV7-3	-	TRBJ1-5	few	TGTGCCAGCAGTCGCGGGGAAAATCAGCCCCAGCATTTT	CASSRGENQPQHF